These 21 T cell receptor beta chains originate from one sample sequenced in a study of response to subunit inactivated influenza vaccine. TCRdb re-called the RT-PCR reads with MiXCR, one entry per CDR3 protein. The table lists 650,000 to 800,000 distinct CDR3 sequences, approximately 13% of them singletons. The sequences come from PBMCs from blood, collected 14 to 15 days before vaccination. These receptors all stem from a man aged 50-59 years who received an inactivated influenza vaccine.

This clonotype came up a few times. This chain connects TRBV9 to TRBJ2-3; 7 nucleotides align to TRBD1. Unmatched junction bases numbered 5, after V lost 1 base and J lost 0 bases. The CDR3 is 16 residues long. From germline, CDR1 is SGDLS and CDR2 YYNGEE. CDR3 sequence: CASSVYGTASTDTQYF. The CDR3 nucleotides are TGTGCCAGCAGCGTATATGGGACAGCGAGCACAGATACGCAGTATTTT. Full variable domain (rest looked up from reference TRBV9 and TRBJ2-3): DSGVTQTPKHLITATGQRVTLRCSPRSGDLSVYWYQQSLDQGLQFLIQYYNGEERAKGNILERFSAQQFPDLHSELNLSSLELGDSALYFCASSVYGTASTDTQYFGPGTRLTVL.

This chain links TRBV7-6 with TRBJ2-6; D is undetermined. Germline V gives CDR1 SGHVS, CDR2 FNYEAQ. The CDR3 is made up of 15 amino acids. Trimming pared 5 bases from V and 5 bases from J, leaving 13 bases between. CDR3 nucleotides: TGTGCCAGCAGCCCCCAGTGGTTTCGGGCCAACGTCCTGACTTTC. It translates to CASSPQWFRANVLTF. Using reference TRBV7-6 and TRBJ2-6 for the parts outside the CDR3, the full variable domain is GAGVSQSPRYKVTKRGQDVALRCDPISGHVSLYWYRQALGQGPEFLTYFNYEAQQDKSGLPNDRFSAERPEGSISTLTIQRTEQRDSAMYRCASSPQWFRANVLTFGAGSRLTVL.

This CDR3 reads CSAREIVDNIQYF. The CDR3, as DNA: TGCAGTGCTAGAGAGATCGTTGATAACATTCAGTACTTC. The chain couples TRBV20-1 to TRBJ2-4; no clear D. V was pared by 0 bases and J by 7 bases, with 10 bases between. CDR1 is DFQATT and CDR2 is SNEGSKA in the germline V gene (reference sequence). The CDR3 has 13 amino acids.

CDR3: CASSLGVRTGELFF. The CDR3 coding sequence is TGTGCCAGCAGCTTAGGAGTGCGAACCGGGGAGCTGTTTTTT. The chain couples TRBV7-6 to TRBJ2-2; D is unclear. Trimming shortened V by 1 base and J by 5 bases, and 8 bases separated the two germline ends. The germline gives CDR1 SGHVS, CDR2 FNYEAQ. This CDR3 region has 14 residues. The entire variable domain, with the rest obtained from reference TRBV7-6 and TRBJ2-2, is as follows: GAGVSQSPRYKVTKRGQDVALRCDPISGHVSLYWYRQALGQGPEFLTYFNYEAQQDKSGLPNDRFSAERPEGSISTLTIQRTEQRDSAMYRCASSLGVRTGELFFGEGSRLTVL.

The sample holds a few counts of this clonotype. The gene calls are TRBV4-1 and TRBJ2-3; D is unclear. The CDR3 contains 15 residues. Deletions cut 4 bases from V and 3 bases from J, with 14 bases between. Germline values: CDR1 MGHRA, CDR2 YSYEKL. The CDR3 DNA follows: TGCGCCAGCAGCCCATCTCTTGGGGTGACAGATACGCAGTATTTT. Translated: CASSPSLGVTDTQYF.

This clonotype was seen a few times. This chain joins TRBV20-1 and TRBJ2-7; 7 bases fit TRBD2. This CDR3 comprises 12 residues. V gave up 5 bases and J gave up 3 bases; unmatched junction bases: 4. In germline, CDR1 is DFQATT, CDR2 SNEGSKA (reference sequence). CDR3 coding DNA: TGCAGTGCTGGGGACTACCTCTACGAGCAGTACTTC. Protein sequence: CSAGDYLYEQYF.

This clonotype was detected ten times or more. In DNA form, the CDR3 reads TGTGCCAGCAGACGGGGACTAGCGGGGGGCGAGGAGACCCAGTACTTC. Translating gives CASRRGLAGGEETQYF. The chain links TRBV28 to TRBJ2-5; 15 bases align to TRBD2. CDR3 length: 16 amino acids. Germline trimming cut 6 bases from V and 5 bases from J; bases unmatched to any gene: 7. The germline V gene has CDR1 MDHEN and CDR2 SYDVKM.

This clonotype was observed a handful of times. The chain recombines TRBV5-6 with TRBJ2-5, with D maybe TRBD1 (5 bases). CDR3 length: 15 amino acids. The germline V gene has CDR1 SGHDT and CDR2 YYEEEE. Trimming pared 5 bases from V and 1 base from J, leaving 15 bases between. The CDR3 coding sequence is TGTGCCAGCAGTCCAGAAGGGGTCAGCCAAGAGACCCAGTACTTC. Translating it yields CASSPEGVSQETQYF.

At least ten counts were recorded for this clonotype. This rearrangement joins TRBV9 to TRBJ2-6, with D tentatively TRBD1 (5 bases). Germline V gene sequence: CDR1 SGDLS, CDR2 YYNGEE. Deletions cut 3 bases from V and 0 bases from J, with 13 bases between. The CDR3 is 17 amino acids. In DNA form, the CDR3 reads TGTGCCAGCAGCGCCCATGACAGCCACTCTGGGGCCAACGTCCTGACTTTC. This gives the protein CASSAHDSHSGANVLTF.

The V and J genes are TRBV10-3 and TRBJ1-2; D is possibly TRBD1 (6 bases). V dropped 10 bases and J dropped 0 bases, with 12 bases sitting between them. Germline-derived CDR1 and CDR2 are ENHRY and SYGVKD. The CDR3 is 13 amino acids. The CDR3 coding sequence is TGTGCCACGTTAGGGGGACCTAACTATGGCTACACCTTC. The encoded protein is CATLGGPNYGYTF.

This clonotype was detected only a few times. The rearrangement uses TRBV28 and TRBJ2-1; a possible D gene is TRBD1 (5 bases). This CDR3 region has 15 residues. V lost 0 bases and J lost 5, with 11 bases in between. The V gene's germline CDR1 is MDHEN and CDR2 SYDVKM. The CDR3 is CASSLWRQTNNEQFF. CDR3 nucleotide sequence: TGTGCCAGCAGTTTATGGAGACAGACCAACAATGAGCAGTTCTTC.

The table lists this clonotype with a few counts. The chain has TRBV3-1 and TRBJ2-1; D possibly corresponds to TRBD1 (5 bases). The CDR3 spans 17 residues. Germline CDR1 is LGHDT and CDR2 is YNNKEL (reference sequence). V was trimmed by 4 bases and J by 0 bases, leaving 16 bases between them. CDR3 residues: CASSPSRGASSYNEQFF. Here the CDR3 DNA reads TGTGCCAGCAGCCCCAGTAGGGGCGCTAGCTCCTACAATGAGCAGTTCTTC.

This clonotype was seen only a few times. The rearrangement joins TRBV29-1 to TRBJ2-5; possibly TRBD2 for D (5 bases). The CDR3 length is 15 residues. Trimming removed 0 bases at V and 4 bases at J, with 15 bases between. Germline assignment: CDR1 SQVTM and CDR2 ANQGSEA. The CDR3 spells CSVEDTGVGGETQYF. CDR3 bases: TGCAGCGTTGAAGATACCGGGGTTGGCGGAGAGACCCAGTACTTC.

About this clonotype itself: One end of the junction does not line up with germline, which may come from a read error. This chain joins TRBV20-1 and TRBJ1-1, with a possible D match to TRBD1 (6 bases). CDR3 length equals 15 residues. Germline CDR1 is DFQATT and CDR2 is SNEGSKA (reference sequence). For the CDR3, the DNA is TGCTGTGCTCAGGGGTCCCGAACCCTTAACACTGAAGCTTTCTTT. Amino acid sequence: CCAQGSRTLNTEAFF.

The chain links TRBV6-5 to TRBJ2-3; D is possibly TRBD2 (6 bases). The CDR3 spans 16 residues. V gave up 7 bases and J gave up 6 bases, with 23 bases separating them. Germline V gene sequence: CDR1 MNHEY, CDR2 SVGAGI. The CDR3 reads CASTYSIGRGGDTQYF. DNA for the CDR3: TGTGCCAGCACCTACTCTATTGGGCGGGGTGGCGATACGCAGTATTTT.

The chain uses TRBV12-3 or TRBV12-4 and TRBJ2-7, with 7 bases fitting TRBD1. With 1 base clipped from V and 7 bases from J, the junction kept 16 bases outside the gene matches. The CDR3 is made up of 17 amino acids. The CDR3 bases are TGTGCCAGCAGTTTAGGGAGTTGGAGGCAGGGGGTGTGGGAGCAGTACTTC. It yields the protein CASSLGSWRQGVWEQYF.

This clonotype was counted a few times. The chain combines TRBV6-4 with TRBJ2-1; 10 positions agree with TRBD2. The V and J ends lost 6 bases and 8 bases, in that order; junction bases with no gene match: 7. The germline V gene has CDR1 MRHNA and CDR2 SNTAGT. The CDR3 length is 14 residues. CDR3 DNA sequence: TGTGCCAGCAGGGTACTAGCGGGGTTTTATGAGCAGTTCTTC. Residues: CASRVLAGFYEQFF.

This clonotype was detected only a few times. The V call is TRBV7-9, the J call TRBJ1-6, with D tentatively TRBD1 (5 bases). The germline V and J ends were trimmed by 1 base and 9 bases, with 13 bases remaining between them. CDR3 size: 15 residues. Germline CDR1 and CDR2: SEHNR and FQNEAQ (reference sequence). CDR3 in amino acids: CASSLEGQGTSPLHF. In nucleotides, the CDR3 is TGTGCCAGCAGCTTAGAGGGCCAGGGCACTTCACCCCTCCACTTT.

This chain links TRBV6-1 with TRBJ1-2, with 9 bases aligning to TRBD1. Looked up from germline, CDR1 is MNHNS and CDR2 is SASEGT. The CDR3 runs 13 residues. The V segment lost 6 bases and the J segment 8 bases; nucleotides outside the gene matches: 7. The CDR3 sequence: CASRKDRGGGYTF. CDR3 in DNA: TGTGCCAGCAGGAAGGACAGGGGAGGAGGCTACACCTTC.

This chain uses TRBV20-1 with TRBJ1-5, with D possibly being TRBD1 (5 bases). There are 13 residues in the CDR3. The germline CDR1 and CDR2 sequences are DFQATT and SNEGSKA (reference sequence). V lost 1 base to trimming and J lost 6 bases, with 10 bases between them. CDR3 loop: CSARAGFLQPQHF. Written as DNA, the CDR3 is TGCAGTGCTAGAGCAGGGTTTCTTCAGCCCCAGCATTTT.

This CDR3 is CASSQVLAGELFF. DNA for the CDR3: TGTGCCAGCAGCCAAGTATTAGCCGGGGAGCTGTTTTTT. The chain is built from TRBV3-1 and TRBJ2-2; D is unresolved. Germline values: CDR1 LGHDT, CDR2 YNNKEL (reference sequence). Trimming took 1 base from V and 6 from J, leaving 6 bases between them. The CDR3 length is 13 residues.